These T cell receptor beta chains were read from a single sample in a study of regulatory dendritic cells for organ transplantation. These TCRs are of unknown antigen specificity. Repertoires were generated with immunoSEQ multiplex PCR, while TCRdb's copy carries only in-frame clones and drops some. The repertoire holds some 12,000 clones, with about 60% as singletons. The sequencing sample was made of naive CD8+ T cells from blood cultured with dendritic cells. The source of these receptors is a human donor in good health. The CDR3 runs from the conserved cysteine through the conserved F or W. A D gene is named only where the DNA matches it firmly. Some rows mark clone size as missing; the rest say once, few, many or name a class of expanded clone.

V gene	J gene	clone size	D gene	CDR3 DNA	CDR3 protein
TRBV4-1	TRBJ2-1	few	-	TGCGCCAGCAGCCTTTCGTACAGGGTTGCCTACAATGAGCAGTTCTTC	CASSLSYRVAYNEQFF
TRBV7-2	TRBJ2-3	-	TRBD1	TGTGCCAGCAGCTTAGGTATGTGGCGCAGGGGGCCGACAGATACGCAGTATTTT	CASSLGMWRRGPTDTQYF
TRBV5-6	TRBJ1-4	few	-	TGTGCCAGCACCACCCCACGGTCCGAAAAACTGTTTTTT	CASTTPRSEKLFF
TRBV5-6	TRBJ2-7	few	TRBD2	TGTGCCAGCAGCTTGGCGGGCGGGGGGCCATCCTACGAGCAGTACTTC	CASSLAGGGPSYEQYF
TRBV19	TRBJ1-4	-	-	TGTGCCAGTAGTATAGTAGGCGGGGCGGAAGAAAAACTGTTTTTT	CASSIVGGAEEKLFF
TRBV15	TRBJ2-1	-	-	TGTGCCACCAGCAGAGGAGGGAGTTACAATGAGCAGTTCTTC	CATSRGGSYNEQFF
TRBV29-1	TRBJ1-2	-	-	TGCAGCGTTGAAGATGCAGGCAGGGGTTATGGCTACACCTTC	CSVEDAGRGYGYTF
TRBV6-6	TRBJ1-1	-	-	TGTGCCAGCAGACCCACCAGGGCTGAAGCTTTCTTT	CASRPTRAEAFF
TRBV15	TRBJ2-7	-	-	TGTGCCACCAGCAGAGATACGGACGAGCAGTACTTC	CATSRDTDEQYF
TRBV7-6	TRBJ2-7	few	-	TGTGCCAGCAGCGGGGACTTGTCCTACGAGCAGTACTTC	CASSGDLSYEQYF
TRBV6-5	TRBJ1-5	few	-	TGTGCCAGCAGTATCACTGGGGGGATCAATCAGCCCCAGCATTTT	CASSITGGINQPQHF
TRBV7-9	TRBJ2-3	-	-	TGTGCCAGCAGCGCAGGGTTTGATACGCAGTATTTT	CASSAGFDTQYF